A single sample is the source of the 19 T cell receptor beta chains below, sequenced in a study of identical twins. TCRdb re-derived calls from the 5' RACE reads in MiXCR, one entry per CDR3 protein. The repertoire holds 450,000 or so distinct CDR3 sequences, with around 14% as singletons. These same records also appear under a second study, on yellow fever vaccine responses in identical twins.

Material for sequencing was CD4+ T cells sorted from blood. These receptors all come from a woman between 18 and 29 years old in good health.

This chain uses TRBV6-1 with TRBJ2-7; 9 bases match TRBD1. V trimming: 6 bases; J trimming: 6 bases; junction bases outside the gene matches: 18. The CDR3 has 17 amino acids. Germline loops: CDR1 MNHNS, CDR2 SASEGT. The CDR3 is CASRTDTGGFWISEQYF. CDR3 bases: TGTGCCAGCAGAACAGATACAGGGGGCTTTTGGATTAGCGAGCAGTACTTC.

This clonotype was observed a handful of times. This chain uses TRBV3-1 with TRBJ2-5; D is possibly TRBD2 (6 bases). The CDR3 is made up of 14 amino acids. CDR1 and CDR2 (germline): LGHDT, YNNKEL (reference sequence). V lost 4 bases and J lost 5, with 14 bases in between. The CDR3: CASSPRAAGETQYF. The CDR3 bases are TGTGCCAGCAGCCCGCGAGCGGCGGGGGAGACCCAGTACTTC.

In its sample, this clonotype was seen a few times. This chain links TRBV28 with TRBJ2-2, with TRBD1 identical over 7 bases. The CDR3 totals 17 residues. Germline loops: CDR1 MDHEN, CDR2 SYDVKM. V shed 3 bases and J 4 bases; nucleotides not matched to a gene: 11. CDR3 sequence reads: CASSFPSGQRLTGELFF. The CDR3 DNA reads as TGTGCCAGCAGTTTCCCCTCGGGACAGAGACTCACCGGGGAGCTGTTTTTT.

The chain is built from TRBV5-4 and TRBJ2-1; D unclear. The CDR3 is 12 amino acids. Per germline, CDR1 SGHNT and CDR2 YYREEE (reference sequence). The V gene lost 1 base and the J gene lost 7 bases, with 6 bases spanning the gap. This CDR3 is CASSLSPNEQFF. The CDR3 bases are TGTGCCAGCAGCTTGTCTCCTAATGAGCAGTTCTTC.

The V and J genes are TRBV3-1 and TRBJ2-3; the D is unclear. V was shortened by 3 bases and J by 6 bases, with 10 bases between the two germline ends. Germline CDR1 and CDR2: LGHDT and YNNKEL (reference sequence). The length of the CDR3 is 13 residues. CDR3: CASSHTLGDTQYF. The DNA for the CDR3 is TGTGCCAGCAGCCATACTCTGGGCGATACGCAGTATTTT.

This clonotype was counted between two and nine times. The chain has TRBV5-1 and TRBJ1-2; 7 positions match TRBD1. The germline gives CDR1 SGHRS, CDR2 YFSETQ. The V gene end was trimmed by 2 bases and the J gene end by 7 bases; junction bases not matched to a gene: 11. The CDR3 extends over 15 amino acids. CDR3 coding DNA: TGCGCCAGCAGCTTCAGCCCACAGGGGAGCCGTGGCTACACCTTC. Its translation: CASSFSPQGSRGYTF.

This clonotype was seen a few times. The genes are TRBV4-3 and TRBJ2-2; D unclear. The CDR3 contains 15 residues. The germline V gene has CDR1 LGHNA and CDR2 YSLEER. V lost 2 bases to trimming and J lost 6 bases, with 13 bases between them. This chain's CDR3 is CASSQSRATPGELFF. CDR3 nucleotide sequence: TGCGCCAGCAGCCAATCAAGAGCAACACCCGGGGAGCTGTTTTTT.

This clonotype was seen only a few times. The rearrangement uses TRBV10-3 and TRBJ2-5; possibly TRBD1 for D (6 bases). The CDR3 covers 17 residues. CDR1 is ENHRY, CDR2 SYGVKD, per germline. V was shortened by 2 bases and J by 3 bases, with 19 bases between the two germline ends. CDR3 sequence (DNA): TGTGCCATCAGTGAGGCGCACAGGGAAGGGGTCAAAGAGACCCAGTACTTC. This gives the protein CAISEAHREGVKETQYF.

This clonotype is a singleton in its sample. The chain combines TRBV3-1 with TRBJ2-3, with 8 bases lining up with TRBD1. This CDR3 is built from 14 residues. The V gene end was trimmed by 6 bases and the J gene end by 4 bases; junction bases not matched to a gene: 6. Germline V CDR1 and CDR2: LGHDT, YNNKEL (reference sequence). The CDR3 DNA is TGTGCCAGCAGGGGCAGGGGGCGCCCAGATACGCAGTATTTT. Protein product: CASRGRGRPDTQYF.

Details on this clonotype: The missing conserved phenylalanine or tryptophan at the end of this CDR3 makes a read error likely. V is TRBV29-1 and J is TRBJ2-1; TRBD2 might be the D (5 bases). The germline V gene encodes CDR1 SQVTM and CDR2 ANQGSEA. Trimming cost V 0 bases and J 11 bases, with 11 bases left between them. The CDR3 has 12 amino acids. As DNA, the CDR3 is TGCAGCGTTGAAGATTGGACGGGGAAGCAGTTCATC. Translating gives CSVEDWTGKQFI.

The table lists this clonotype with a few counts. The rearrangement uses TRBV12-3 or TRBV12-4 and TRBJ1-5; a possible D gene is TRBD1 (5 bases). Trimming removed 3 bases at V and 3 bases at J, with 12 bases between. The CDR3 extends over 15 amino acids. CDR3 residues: CASSFFGGVNQPQHF. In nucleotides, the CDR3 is TGTGCCAGCAGTTTTTTTGGGGGAGTCAATCAGCCCCAGCATTTT.

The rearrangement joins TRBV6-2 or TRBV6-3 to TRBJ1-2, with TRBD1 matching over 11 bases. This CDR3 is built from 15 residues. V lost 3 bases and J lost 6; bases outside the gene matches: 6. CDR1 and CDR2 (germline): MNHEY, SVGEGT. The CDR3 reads CASSYRTGGADGYTF. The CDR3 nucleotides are TGTGCCAGCAGTTATCGGACAGGGGGCGCGGATGGCTACACCTTC.

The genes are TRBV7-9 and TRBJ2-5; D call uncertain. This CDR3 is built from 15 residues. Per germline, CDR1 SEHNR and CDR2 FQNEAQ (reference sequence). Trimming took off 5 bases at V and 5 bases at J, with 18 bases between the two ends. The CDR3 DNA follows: TGTGCCAGCAGCCCCGACAAGGGCCTGAGGGAGACCCAGTACTTC. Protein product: CASSPDKGLRETQYF.

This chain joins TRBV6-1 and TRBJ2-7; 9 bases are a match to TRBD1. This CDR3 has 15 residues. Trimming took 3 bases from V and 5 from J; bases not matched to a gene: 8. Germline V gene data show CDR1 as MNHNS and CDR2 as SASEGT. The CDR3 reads CASSEVGQGRNEQYF. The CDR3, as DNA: TGTGCCAGCAGTGAGGTCGGACAGGGGAGGAACGAGCAGTACTTC.

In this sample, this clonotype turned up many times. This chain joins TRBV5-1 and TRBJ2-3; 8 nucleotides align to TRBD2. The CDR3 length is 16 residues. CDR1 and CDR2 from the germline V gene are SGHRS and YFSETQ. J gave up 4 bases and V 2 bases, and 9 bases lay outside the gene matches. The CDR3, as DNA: TGCGCCAGCAGCTTACTACCAAGCGGGAGCTCAGATACGCAGTATTTT. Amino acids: CASSLLPSGSSDTQYF.

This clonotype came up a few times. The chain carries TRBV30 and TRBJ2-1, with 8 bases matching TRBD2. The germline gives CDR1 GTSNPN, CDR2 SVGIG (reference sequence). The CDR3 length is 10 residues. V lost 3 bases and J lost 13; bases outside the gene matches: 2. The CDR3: CAWSSGGQFF. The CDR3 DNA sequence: TGTGCCTGGAGCAGCGGGGGCCAGTTCTTC.

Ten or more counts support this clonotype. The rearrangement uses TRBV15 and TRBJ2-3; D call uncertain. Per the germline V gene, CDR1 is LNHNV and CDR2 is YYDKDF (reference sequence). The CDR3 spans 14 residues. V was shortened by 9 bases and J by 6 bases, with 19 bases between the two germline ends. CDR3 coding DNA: TGTGCCACAACTCGGATGCCTCGCTTGGATACGCAGTATTTT. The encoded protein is CATTRMPRLDTQYF.

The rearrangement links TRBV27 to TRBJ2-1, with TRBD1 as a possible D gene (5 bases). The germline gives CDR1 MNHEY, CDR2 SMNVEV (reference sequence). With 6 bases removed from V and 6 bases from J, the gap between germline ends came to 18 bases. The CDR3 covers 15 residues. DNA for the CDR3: TGTGCCAGCAGACTCTCGTGGCAGGGAAGCAATGAGCAGTTCTTC. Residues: CASRLSWQGSNEQFF.

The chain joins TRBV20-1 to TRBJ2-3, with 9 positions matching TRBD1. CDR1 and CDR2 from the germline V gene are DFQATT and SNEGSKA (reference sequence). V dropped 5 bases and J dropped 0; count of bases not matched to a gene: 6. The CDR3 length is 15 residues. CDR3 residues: CSAPDRGVSTDTQYF. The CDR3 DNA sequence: TGCAGTGCTCCCGACAGGGGGGTAAGCACAGATACGCAGTATTTT.